This T cell receptor beta chain was recorded in a study of blood T cell repertoires in COVID-19. Study-wide context: Samples came from the United States, Italy and Spain, spanning acute and convalescent COVID-19.

From germline, CDR1 is SGHRS and CDR2 YFSETQ. This CDR3 has 14 residues. Between the trimmed V and J ends, which lost 0 bases and 5 bases, there was a span of 12 bases. The table came from immunoSEQ multiplex PCR; TCRdb's copy has only in-frame clones and leaves some out. The sample contains 130,000 to 150,000 clones, 88% of which appear only once. The origin of this receptor is a human donor in a cohort sampled during active COVID-19. The V gene is TRBV5-1, the J gene TRBJ2-7; no reliable D call. Source material: peripheral blood. CDR3 coding DNA: TGCGCCAGCAGCTTGGGGGCCCGTCCCCACGAGCAGTACTTC. This gives the protein CASSLGARPHEQYF.